These 28 T cell receptor beta chains were sequenced from one sample in a study of Tregs in tolerant kidney transplant recipients. Produced via immunoSEQ multiplex PCR; TCRdb's table is partial and in-frame only. The sample includes some 30,000 clones. The nonmyeloablative bone marrow transplants came from related graft donors, with transient mixed chimerism. Source: CD4+ T cells from blood (PBMCs), taken 24 months after the transplant. These receptors were taken from a human patient who received a combined kidney and bone marrow transplant. Some T cells may be transferred from the graft donor.

CDR3 DNA, as far as it was read: TGTGCCAGCTCAGGACTAGACACAGATACG. This translates into CASSGLDTDT. The whole CDR3 protein is CASSGLDTDTQYF. V gene TRBV18 combines with J gene TRBJ2-3; TRBD2 matches at 7 bases. The sequenced fragment ends 3 residues before the CDR3 boundary, so the rest is inferred from the germline J gene. The CDR3 totals 13 residues. The V gene end was trimmed by 5 bases and the J gene end by 2 bases; junction bases not matched to a gene: 1. Per germline, CDR1 KGHSH and CDR2 LQKENI.

Details on this clone: Read sequence stops 3 residues before the CDR3 end, and the germline J gene provides the missing end. The gene calls are TRBV20-1 and TRBJ2-1; TRBD1 matches at 9 bases. The CDR3 sequence is 13 residues long. V lost 6 bases to trimming and J lost 9 bases; unmatched junction nucleotides: 9. CDR1 is DFQATT and CDR2 is SNEGSKA in the germline V gene (reference sequence). The DNA read from the CDR3 is TGCAGTGCCCCCGGGACAGGGATGGTTGAG. This codes for CSAPGTGMVE. The whole CDR3 sequence reads CSAPGTGMVEQFF.

On this clone: Read data end 3 residues before the CDR3 end; the end is taken from the germline J gene. The V gene is TRBV30, the J gene TRBJ2-5; TRBD1 matches 7 bases. Trimming took 3 bases from V and 4 from J; bases not matched to a gene: 2. This CDR3 region has 12 residues. Germline V gene lookup returns CDR1 GTSNPN and CDR2 SVGIG (reference sequence). The CDR3: CAWSYRGETQYF. CDR3 DNA, as far as it was read: TGTGCCTGGAGCTACAGGGGAGAGACC.

Concerning this clone itself: The DNA ends 3 residues before the CDR3 does, and the rest of the CDR3 is filled in from the germline J gene. The chain uses TRBV2 and TRBJ1-2; 8 bases fit TRBD1. Germline V CDR1 and CDR2: SNHLY, FYNNEI. Unmatched junction bases numbered 10, after V lost 6 bases and J lost 7 bases. This CDR3 is built from 14 residues. Partial CDR3 DNA: TGTGCCAGCAGAGGGGGGGACAGGTCGCGTGGC. It codes for CASRGGDRSRG. The CDR3 in full is CASRGGDRSRGYTF.

Comment on this clone: The sequenced fragment ends 3 residues before the CDR3 boundary, so the rest is inferred from the germline J gene. The chain employs TRBV29-1 and TRBJ2-1, with 9 bases aligning to TRBD1. The CDR3 runs 15 residues. After removal of 6 bases from V and 7 bases from J, the junction contained 13 bases not matched to a gene. Germline V gives CDR1 SQVTM, CDR2 ANQGSEA. The sequenced part of the CDR3 DNA is TGCAGCGTACCTTTTACAGGGGGCAAGAGGAATGAG. It codes for CSVPFTGGKRNE. The whole CDR3 protein is CSVPFTGGKRNEQFF.

In regard to this clone: The read ends 3 residues before the CDR3 terminus; that terminus is restored from the germline J gene. J is TRBJ1-6 and V is TRBV13; 7 positions match TRBD1. V shed 5 bases, J shed 4 bases, and the junction held 2 bases outside the gene matches. CDR1 and CDR2 from the germline V gene are PRHDT and FYEKMQ (reference sequence). The CDR3 contains 14 residues. The CDR3: CASSQGQYNSPLHF. The CDR3 DNA, read in part, is TGTGCCAGCAGCCAGGGACAGTATAATTCACCC.

In regard to this clone: Coverage ceases 3 residues before the CDR3 finishes, and the germline J gene fills in the end. The gene calls are TRBV5-1 and TRBJ2-7; 10 nucleotides match TRBD2. V lost 3 bases, J lost 0 bases, and 9 bases stayed unmatched. The CDR3 has 17 amino acids. Germline V gene lookup returns CDR1 SGHRS and CDR2 YFSETQ. The CDR3 here is CASSSTPGTSDSYEQYF. The CDR3 DNA, read in part, is TGCGCCAGCAGCTCAACCCCCGGGACTAGCGACTCCTACGAG.

Incomplete CDR3 DNA: TGTGCCAGCAGCTTACATAGCGGAGCCTACGAG. It encodes CASSLHSGAYE. The full CDR3 protein reads CASSLHSGAYEQYF. V and J are TRBV7-9 and TRBJ2-7; D may be TRBD2 (6 bases). The CDR3 goes on 3 residues after the read ends, and that part is filled in from the germline J gene. The V end was cut by 2 bases, the J end by 2 bases, with 10 bases between. CDR1 and CDR2 from the germline V gene are SEHNR and FQNEAQ (reference sequence). The CDR3 loop spans 14 amino acids.

As for this clone: The read ends 3 residues before the CDR3 terminus; that terminus is restored from the germline J gene. The genes are TRBV20-1 and TRBJ2-7; tentative D call: TRBD1 (6 bases). CDR1 is DFQATT, CDR2 SNEGSKA, per germline (reference sequence). Trimming stripped 5 bases from V and 2 bases from J, with 13 bases between. This CDR3 contains 13 residues. The CDR3 bases that were read are TGCAGTGCTGGAGGACAGCAGACCTACGAG. This codes for CSAGGQQTYE. In full, the CDR3 reads CSAGGQQTYEQYF.

On this clone: The read is 3 residues too short to cover the CDR3 end, so that end is filled in from the germline J gene. The chain carries TRBV29-1 and TRBJ2-1, with 7 nucleotides matching TRBD2. Germline V gene data show CDR1 as SQVTM and CDR2 as ANQGSEA. The J segment lost 9 bases and the V segment lost 3 bases, leaving 5 bases of the junction unmatched. The CDR3 spans 12 residues. The CDR3 is CSVDASGGEQFF. The DNA read from the CDR3 is TGCAGCGTTGATGCTAGCGGCGGTGAG.

The CDR3 spells CAWALQGNTEAFF. CDR3 DNA, as far as it was read: TGTGCCTGGGCCCTACAGGGGAACACTGAA. The gene calls are TRBV30 and TRBJ1-1, with a possible D match to TRBD1 (6 bases). Read sequence stops 3 residues before the CDR3 end, and the germline J gene provides the missing end. CDR1 and CDR2 (germline): GTSNPN, SVGIG (reference sequence). This CDR3 is built from 13 residues. V shed 5 bases and J shed 1 base, with 11 bases lying between them.

A remark on this clone: The read finishes 3 residues shy of the CDR3 end, and the germline J gene is used to complete it. The chain couples TRBV18 to TRBJ2-7, with 10 bases identical to TRBD2. The CDR3 spans 13 residues. V dropped 4 bases and J dropped 5; count of bases not matched to a gene: 2. The germline V gene encodes CDR1 KGHSH and CDR2 LQKENI. This CDR3 is CASSQGLADEQYF. CDR3 bases read: TGTGCCAGCTCACAAGGACTAGCGGACGAG.

In regard to this clone: The read ends 3 residues early relative to the CDR3; the germline J gene fills the gap. This chain connects TRBV6-2 or TRBV6-3 to TRBJ1-5, with D tentatively TRBD1 (6 bases). The CDR3 spans 17 residues. Between the trimmed V and J ends, which lost 2 bases and 6 bases, there was a span of 20 bases. Germline V CDR1 and CDR2: MNHEY, SVGEGT. The chain's CDR3 is CASSYQAGASSGQPQHF. The sequenced part of the CDR3 DNA is TGTGCCAGCAGTTACCAGGCAGGGGCTAGTTCTGGTCAGCCC.

About this clone itself: Sequencing ends 3 residues short of the CDR3 end; the germline J gene provides the rest. The rearrangement uses TRBV2 and TRBJ2-3; TRBD2 matches 10 bases. The CDR3 covers 15 residues. CDR1 is SNHLY, CDR2 FYNNEI, per germline. V lost 5 bases and J lost 5; bases outside the gene matches: 7. This CDR3 is CASSTTSGNIDTQYF. The sequenced part of the CDR3 DNA is TGTGCCAGCAGTACAACTAGCGGGAACATAGATACG.

Details on this clone: The read ends 3 residues shy of where the CDR3 ends; the end is completed using the germline J gene. The V gene is TRBV19, the J gene TRBJ2-3, with TRBD1 matching 7 bases. This CDR3 contains 17 residues. After removal of 5 bases from V and 4 bases from J, the junction contained 15 bases not matched to a gene. Germline assignment: CDR1 LNHDA and CDR2 SQIVND (reference sequence). The sequenced CDR3 bases are TGTGCCAGTAGTGATTACAGGGGAACCTTACTCCCAGATACG. This translates into CASSDYRGTLLPDT. The CDR3 as a whole reads CASSDYRGTLLPDTQYF. The full variable domain, rest sourced from reference TRBV19 and TRBJ2-3, is DGGITQSPKYLFRKEGQNVTLSCEQNLNHDAMYWYRQDPGQGLRLIYYSQIVNDFQKGDIAEGYSVSREKKESFPLTVTSAQKNPTAFYLCASSDYRGTLLPDTQYFGPGTRLTVL.

With respect to this clone: The read is 3 residues too short to cover the CDR3 end, so that end is filled in from the germline J gene. The V and J genes are TRBV20-1 and TRBJ2-7; D not resolved. This CDR3 has 12 residues. From germline, CDR1 is DFQATT and CDR2 SNEGSKA (reference sequence). V gave up 6 bases and J gave up 1 base, with 10 bases separating them. CDR3 bases read: TGCAGTGCCCGGTTCGGGTCCTACGAG. Translated, it gives CSARFGSYE. The whole CDR3 is CSARFGSYEQYF.

In the case of this clone: Read coverage stops 3 residues before the CDR3 terminus; the germline J gene supplies the remainder. The chain uses TRBV20-1 and TRBJ2-2; D is unresolved. Looked up from germline, CDR1 is DFQATT and CDR2 is SNEGSKA (reference sequence). The length of the CDR3 is 13 residues. Trimming took 0 bases from V and 5 from J, leaving 7 bases between them. The sequenced CDR3 bases are TGCAGTGCTAGAGACAGGCGTACCGGGGAG. It codes for CSARDRRTGE. The full CDR3 is CSARDRRTGELFF.

CDR3 DNA, as far as it was read: TGCAGTGGGGTAGGGGACCAAGAGACC. Amino acids: CSGVGDQET. The full CDR3 is CSGVGDQETQYF. This chain uses TRBV20-1 with TRBJ2-5; possibly TRBD1 for D (5 bases). The DNA ends 3 residues before the CDR3 does, and the rest of the CDR3 is filled in from the germline J gene. This CDR3 comprises 12 residues. V lost 7 bases, J lost 0 bases, and 9 bases lay in between. From germline, CDR1 is DFQATT and CDR2 SNEGSKA (reference sequence).

Note on this clone: The sequence runs out 3 residues before the end of the CDR3; the remainder is reconstructed from the germline J gene. The chain links TRBV10-1 to TRBJ2-3; 8 bases agree with TRBD1. With 5 bases clipped from V and 4 bases from J, the junction kept 5 bases outside the gene matches. CDR1 and CDR2 from the germline V gene are WNHNN and SYGVQD (reference sequence). The CDR3 sequence is 14 residues long. The CDR3 DNA, read in part, is TGCGCCAGCAGTTGGACAGGGCGTGCAGATACG. It codes for CASSWTGRADT. The whole CDR3 protein reads CASSWTGRADTQYF.

About this clone itself: The sequenced fragment ends 3 residues before the CDR3 boundary, so the rest is inferred from the germline J gene. The sample contains more than one DNA sequence encoding this CDR3. The chain carries TRBV5-1 and TRBJ1-1; 7 nucleotides align to TRBD1. The J segment lost 2 bases and the V segment lost 3 bases, leaving 7 bases of the junction unmatched. Germline CDR1 SGHRS, CDR2 YFSETQ. The CDR3 is made up of 15 amino acids. The sequenced part of the CDR3 DNA is TGCGCCAGCAGCTCCCGAAGGACAGGAAACACTGAA. Amino acids: CASSSRRTGNTE. The entire CDR3 sequence reads CASSSRRTGNTEAFF. The full variable domain, its missing parts supplied by reference TRBV5-1 and TRBJ1-1, is KAGVTQTPRYLIKTRGQQVTLSCSPISGHRSVSWYQQTPGQGLQFLFEYFSETQRNKGNFPGRFSGRQFSNSRSEMNVSTLELGDSALYLCASSSRRTGNTEAFFGQGTRLTVV.

On this clone: Coverage ceases 3 residues before the CDR3 finishes, and the germline J gene fills in the end. The chain joins TRBV9 to TRBJ2-7; TRBD1 matches 8 bases. CDR3 length equals 15 residues. V lost 0 bases to trimming and J lost 3 bases; unmatched junction nucleotides: 5. CDR1 is SGDLS and CDR2 is YYNGEE in the germline V gene. CDR3 in amino acids: CASSVGDRIGYEQYF. The CDR3 DNA, read in part, is TGTGCCAGCAGCGTAGGGGACAGGATCGGCTACGAG.

Comment on this clone: The read comes to an end 3 residues before the CDR3 does, leaving the germline J gene to fill in the end. The gene calls are TRBV6-2 or TRBV6-3 and TRBJ1-2, with 11 positions matching TRBD1. Germline V gene sequence: CDR1 MNHEY, CDR2 SVGEGT. The length of the CDR3 is 12 residues. The part of the CDR3 DNA that was read is TGTGCCAGCAGTTGGACAGGGGGCGGC. Protein product: CASSWTGGG. The entire CDR3 is CASSWTGGGYTF.

With regard to this clone: With the read ending 3 residues before the CDR3 end, the germline J gene is used to fill in that end. The V and J genes are TRBV5-1 and TRBJ1-1; 11 bases match TRBD1. Germline V gives CDR1 SGHRS, CDR2 YFSETQ. V shed 5 bases and J 3 bases; nucleotides not matched to a gene: 6. CDR3 length: 15 amino acids. CDR3 DNA, as far as it was read: TGCGCCAGCAGTTTCATGGGACAGGGGGACACTGAA. Its protein product is CASSFMGQGDTE. The full CDR3 protein reads CASSFMGQGDTEAFF.

Note on this clone: The read ends 3 residues before the CDR3 terminus; that terminus is restored from the germline J gene. The gene calls are TRBV18 and TRBJ2-7, with TRBD2 matching 8 bases. CDR1 is KGHSH, CDR2 LQKENI, per germline. This CDR3 has 14 residues. The trim removed 4 bases at V and 3 bases at J, leaving 5 bases unmatched. This chain's CDR3 is CASSLLAGGYEQYF. The CDR3 DNA, read in part, is TGTGCCAGCTCACTTTTGGCGGGAGGCTACGAG.

In the case of this clone: The read gets to within 3 residues of the CDR3 end, and the germline J gene fills in the rest. The J gene is TRBJ1-6, the V gene TRBV19; possibly TRBD1 for D (6 bases). This CDR3 has 14 residues. Trimming removed 6 bases at V and 10 bases at J, with 16 bases between. Germline CDR1 is LNHDA and CDR2 is SQIVND (reference sequence). The CDR3: CASRPTGGRSPLHF. CDR3 DNA (partial): TGTGCCAGTAGACCGACAGGCGGGCGGTCACCC.

Worth noting for this clone: The observed sequence ends 3 residues before the CDR3 terminus, with the missing tail filled in from the germline J gene. V gene TRBV28 combines with J gene TRBJ1-1, with no clear D. CDR3 length: 14 residues. V lost 6 bases to trimming and J lost 4 bases, with 15 bases between them. Germline loops: CDR1 MDHEN, CDR2 SYDVKM. CDR3: CASSPGGVGTEAFF. The sequenced part of the CDR3 DNA is TGTGCCAGCAGCCCCGGCGGGGTTGGCACTGAA.

About this clone itself: The read terminates 3 residues ahead of where the CDR3 ends, so the germline J gene completes it. The chain employs TRBV20-1 and TRBJ1-1; D unclear. The CDR3 is 13 residues long. V shed 2 bases and J shed 4 bases, with 11 bases lying between them. Germline lookup yields CDR1 DFQATT and CDR2 SNEGSKA (reference sequence). The CDR3 here is CSARQVTSTEAFF. The sequenced part of the CDR3 DNA is TGCAGTGCTAGACAGGTTACGAGCACTGAA.

To note about this clone: Read sequence stops 3 residues before the CDR3 end, and the germline J gene provides the missing end. This chain connects TRBV7-8 to TRBJ1-6; TRBD1 might be the D (5 bases). The germline gives CDR1 SGHVS, CDR2 FQNEAQ. V lost 4 bases and J lost 0, with 13 bases in between. The CDR3 is made up of 17 amino acids. The CDR3 loop reads CASSSVPGGSYNSPLHF. The covered CDR3 bases are TGTGCCAGCAGCTCGGTCCCGGGGGGCTCCTATAATTCACCC.